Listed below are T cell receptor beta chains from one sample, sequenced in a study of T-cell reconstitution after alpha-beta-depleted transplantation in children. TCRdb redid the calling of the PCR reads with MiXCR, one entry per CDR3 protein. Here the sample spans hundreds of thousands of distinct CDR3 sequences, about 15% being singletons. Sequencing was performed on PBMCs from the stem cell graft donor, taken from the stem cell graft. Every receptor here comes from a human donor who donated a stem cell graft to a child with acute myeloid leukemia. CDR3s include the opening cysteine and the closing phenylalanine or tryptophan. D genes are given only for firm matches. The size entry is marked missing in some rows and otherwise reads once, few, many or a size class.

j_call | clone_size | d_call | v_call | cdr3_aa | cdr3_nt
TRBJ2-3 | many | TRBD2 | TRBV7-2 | CASSLNGGGSDTQYF | TGTGCCAGCAGCTTAAACGGGGGAGGGTCAGATACGCAGTATTTT
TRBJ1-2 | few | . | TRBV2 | CASTGLGGVGYTF | TGTGCCAGCACCGGGCTAGGAGGGGTTGGCTACACCTTC
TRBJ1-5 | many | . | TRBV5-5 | CASSPDTSNQPQHF | TGTGCCAGCAGCCCGGACACTAGCAATCAGCCCCAGCATTTT
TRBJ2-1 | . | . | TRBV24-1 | CATSDPRLVNEQFF | TGTGCCACCAGTGACCCCCGACTAGTCAATGAGCAGTTCTTC
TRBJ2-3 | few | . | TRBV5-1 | CASLRESTDTQYF | TGCGCCAGCCTCCGAGAGAGCACAGATACGCAGTATTTT
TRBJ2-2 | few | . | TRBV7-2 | CASSLALTNTGELFF | TGTGCCAGCAGCTTAGCACTAACTAACACCGGGGAGCTGTTTTTT
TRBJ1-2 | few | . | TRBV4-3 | CASSQSTGTTNYGYTF | TGCGCCAGCAGCCAATCTACCGGGACTACTAACTATGGCTACACCTTC
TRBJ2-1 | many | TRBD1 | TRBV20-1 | CSARERQGSDEQFF | TGCAGTGCTAGAGAGAGACAGGGTAGTGACGAGCAGTTCTTC
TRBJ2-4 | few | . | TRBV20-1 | CSASSWAGMNIQYF | TGCAGTGCTAGCTCCTGGGCGGGGATGAACATTCAGTACTTC
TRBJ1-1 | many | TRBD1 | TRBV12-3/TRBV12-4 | CASSPTDRGRNTEAFF | TGTGCCAGCAGTCCGACGGACAGGGGGCGGAACACTGAAGCTTTCTTT
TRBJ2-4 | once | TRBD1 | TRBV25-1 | CASSEWGTGSGNIQYF | TGTGCCAGCAGTGAATGGGGGACAGGGTCAGGAAACATTCAGTACTTC
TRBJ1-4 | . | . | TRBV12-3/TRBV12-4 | CASSFSTDEKLFF | TGTGCCAGCAGTTTTAGCACAGACGAAAAACTGTTTTTT
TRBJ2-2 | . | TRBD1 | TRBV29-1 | CSGTGVASTGELFF | TGCAGCGGGACAGGGGTGGCGAGCACCGGGGAGCTGTTTTTT
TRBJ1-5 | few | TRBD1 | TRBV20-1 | CSARRQGADQPQHF | TGCAGTGCTAGACGACAGGGGGCAGATCAGCCCCAGCATTTT
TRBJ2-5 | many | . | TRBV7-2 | CASSSRLYQETQYF | TGTGCCAGCAGCTCACGTCTGTACCAAGAGACCCAGTACTTC
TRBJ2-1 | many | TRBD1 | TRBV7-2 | CASSRRLGTGYNEQFF | TGTGCCAGCAGCCGCCGCCTCGGGACAGGGTACAATGAGCAGTTCTTC
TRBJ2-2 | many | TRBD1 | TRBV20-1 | CSARDRGQGDTGELFF | TGCAGTGCTAGAGATCGGGGACAGGGTGACACCGGGGAGCTGTTTTTT
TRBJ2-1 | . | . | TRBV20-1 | CSGYERGESYNEQFF | TGCAGTGGCTACGAACGGGGAGAGTCCTACAATGAGCAGTTCTTC
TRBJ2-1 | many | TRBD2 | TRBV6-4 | CASSSGGGHDEQFF | TGTGCCAGCAGTAGCGGGGGGGGCCATGATGAGCAGTTCTTC
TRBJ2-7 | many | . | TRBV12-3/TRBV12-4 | CASSPRDPPYEQYF | TGTGCCAGCAGTCCCCGGGACCCTCCCTACGAGCAGTACTTC
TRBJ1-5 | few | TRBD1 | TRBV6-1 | CASSEFRGDQPQHF | TGTGCCAGCAGTGAATTCAGGGGGGATCAGCCCCAGCATTTT
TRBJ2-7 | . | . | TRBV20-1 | CSARDLRADEQYF | TGCAGTGCTAGAGATCTACGGGCGGATGAGCAGTACTTC
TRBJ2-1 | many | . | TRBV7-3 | CASSLGTSSGRGEQFF | TGTGCCAGCAGCTTAGGAACTAGCTCCGGTAGGGGTGAGCAGTTCTTC
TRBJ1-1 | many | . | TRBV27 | CASSLGAQLSTEAFF | TGTGCCAGCAGTTTGGGGGCCCAGTTGAGCACTGAAGCTTTCTTT
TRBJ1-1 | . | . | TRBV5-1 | CASSLEGSVMNTEAFF | TGCGCCAGCAGCTTGGAGGGCAGCGTCATGAACACTGAAGCTTTCTTT
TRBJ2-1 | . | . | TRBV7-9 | CASSWNLLGGPYNEQFF | TGTGCCAGCAGTTGGAACCTGCTCGGGGGTCCTTACAATGAGCAGTTCTTC
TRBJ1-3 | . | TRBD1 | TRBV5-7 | CASSLEDRVPGNTIYF | TGTGCCAGCAGCTTGGAAGACAGGGTCCCTGGAAACACCATATATTTT
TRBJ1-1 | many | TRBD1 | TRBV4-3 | CASSQGQGKEAFF | TGCGCCAGCAGCCAAGGACAGGGGAAAGAAGCTTTCTTT
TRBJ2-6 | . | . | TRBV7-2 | CASSLAGRLGANVLTF | TGTGCCAGCAGCTTGGCCGGACGGCTTGGGGCCAACGTCCTGACTTTC
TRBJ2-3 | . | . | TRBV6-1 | CASTTSANSITDTQYF | TGTGCCAGCACCACCAGCGCTAATTCGATCACAGATACGCAGTATTTT
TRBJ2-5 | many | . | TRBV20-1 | CSAWRTGTQYF | TGCAGTGCTTGGAGGACGGGGACCCAGTACTTC
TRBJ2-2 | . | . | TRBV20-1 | CSAFSRDTGELFF | TGCAGTGCTTTTTCCAGGGACACCGGGGAGCTGTTTTTT
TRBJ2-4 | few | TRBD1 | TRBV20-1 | CSASLTGRAKNIQYF | TGCAGTGCTAGCCTGACAGGGAGAGCCAAAAACATTCAGTACTTC
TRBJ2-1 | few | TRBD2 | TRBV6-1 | CAGGGASSSYNEQFF | TGTGCCGGCGGGGGAGCGAGTAGCTCCTACAATGAGCAGTTCTTC
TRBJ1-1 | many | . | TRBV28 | CASGGANAKYTEAFF | TGTGCCAGCGGGGGGGCTAACGCTAAGTACACTGAAGCTTTCTTT
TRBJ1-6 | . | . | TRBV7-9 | CASCEASNSPLHF | TGTGCCAGCTGCGAGGCCTCCAATTCACCCCTCCACTTT
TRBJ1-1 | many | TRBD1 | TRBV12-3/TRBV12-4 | CASSLAQGQGSEAFF | TGTGCCAGCAGTTTAGCGCAGGGACAGGGCTCTGAAGCTTTCTTT
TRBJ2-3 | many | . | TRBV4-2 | CASSQEGGGFLYTQYF | TGTGCCAGCAGCCAAGAAGGTGGCGGCTTTCTATATACGCAGTATTTT